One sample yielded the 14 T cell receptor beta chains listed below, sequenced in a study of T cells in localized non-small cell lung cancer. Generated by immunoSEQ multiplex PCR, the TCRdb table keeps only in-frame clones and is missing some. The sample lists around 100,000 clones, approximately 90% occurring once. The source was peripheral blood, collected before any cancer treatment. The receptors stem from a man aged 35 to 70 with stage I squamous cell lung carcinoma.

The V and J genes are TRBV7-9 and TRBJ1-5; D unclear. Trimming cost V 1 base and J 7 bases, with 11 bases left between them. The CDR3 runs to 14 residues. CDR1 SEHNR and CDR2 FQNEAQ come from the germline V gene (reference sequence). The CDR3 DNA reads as TGTGCCAGCAGCTTAGTTGGGGAAGGGCAGCCCCAGCATTTT. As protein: CASSLVGEGQPQHF.

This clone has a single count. DNA of the CDR3: TGTGCCAGCAGCACTCTACTAGGCACAGATACGCAGTATTTT. Its translation is CASSTLLGTDTQYF. The rearrangement joins TRBV9 to TRBJ2-3, with D maybe TRBD2 (5 bases). The CDR3 spans 14 residues. CDR1 is SGDLS and CDR2 is YYNGEE in the germline V gene. Between the trimmed V and J ends, which lost 4 bases and 1 base, there was a span of 10 bases.

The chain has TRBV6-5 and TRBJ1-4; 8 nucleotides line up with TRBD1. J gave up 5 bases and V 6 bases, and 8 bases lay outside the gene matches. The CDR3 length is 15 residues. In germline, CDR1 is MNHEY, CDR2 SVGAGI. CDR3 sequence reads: CASSPPRDRNEKLFF. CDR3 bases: TGTGCCAGCAGCCCGCCCCGGGACAGGAATGAAAAACTGTTTTTT.

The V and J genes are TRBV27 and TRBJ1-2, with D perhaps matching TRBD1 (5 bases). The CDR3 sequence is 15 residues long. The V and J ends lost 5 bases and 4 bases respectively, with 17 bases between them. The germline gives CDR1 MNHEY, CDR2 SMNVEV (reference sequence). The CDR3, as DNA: TGTGCCAGCAGTCGGGAGCCAGGGCCGGCCTATGGCTACACCTTC. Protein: CASSREPGPAYGYTF.

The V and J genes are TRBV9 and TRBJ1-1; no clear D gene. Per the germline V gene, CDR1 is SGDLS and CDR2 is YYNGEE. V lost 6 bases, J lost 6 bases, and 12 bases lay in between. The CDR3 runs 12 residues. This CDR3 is CASIRGQSEAFF. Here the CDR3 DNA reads TGTGCCAGCATCAGAGGCCAATCTGAAGCTTTCTTT.

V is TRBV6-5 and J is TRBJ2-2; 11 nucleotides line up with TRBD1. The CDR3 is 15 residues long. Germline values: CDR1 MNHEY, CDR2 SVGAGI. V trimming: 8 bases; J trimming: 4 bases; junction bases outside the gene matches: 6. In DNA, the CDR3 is TGTGCCAGCGCCTTGGGACAGGGGGGCACCGGGGAGCTGTTTTTT. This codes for CASALGQGGTGELFF.

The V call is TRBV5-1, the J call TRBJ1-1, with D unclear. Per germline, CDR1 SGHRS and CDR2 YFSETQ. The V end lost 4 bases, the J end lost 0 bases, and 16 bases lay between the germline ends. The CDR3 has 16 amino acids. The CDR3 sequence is CASSEAEHFLNTEAFF. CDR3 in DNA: TGCGCCAGCAGCGAGGCGGAACACTTTTTGAACACTGAAGCTTTCTTT.

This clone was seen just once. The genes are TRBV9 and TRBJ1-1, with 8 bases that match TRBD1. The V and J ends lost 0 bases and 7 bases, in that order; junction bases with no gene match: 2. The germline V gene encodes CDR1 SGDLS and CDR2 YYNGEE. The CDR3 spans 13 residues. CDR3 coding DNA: TGTGCCAGCAGCGTAGCTGGGACAGGTGAAGCTTTCTTT. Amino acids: CASSVAGTGEAFF.

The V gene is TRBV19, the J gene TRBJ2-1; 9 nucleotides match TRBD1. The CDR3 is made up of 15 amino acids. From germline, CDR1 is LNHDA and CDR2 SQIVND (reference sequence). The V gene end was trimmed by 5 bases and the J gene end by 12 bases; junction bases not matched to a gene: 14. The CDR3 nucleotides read TGTGCCAGTAGTCCCCCGGGACAGGGTTGGTTTCGGCAGTTCTTC. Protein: CASSPPGQGWFRQFF.

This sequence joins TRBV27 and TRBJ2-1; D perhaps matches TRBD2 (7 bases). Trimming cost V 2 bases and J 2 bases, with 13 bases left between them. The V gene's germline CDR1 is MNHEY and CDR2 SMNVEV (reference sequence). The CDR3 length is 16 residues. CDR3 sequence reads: CASSLRGGGAYNEQFF. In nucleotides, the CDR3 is TGTGCCAGCAGTTTAAGGGGCGGGGGCGCCTACAATGAGCAGTTCTTC.

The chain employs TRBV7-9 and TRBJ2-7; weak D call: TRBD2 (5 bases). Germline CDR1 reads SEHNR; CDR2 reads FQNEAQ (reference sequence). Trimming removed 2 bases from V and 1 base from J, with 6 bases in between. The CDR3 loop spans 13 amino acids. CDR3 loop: CASSLTSSYEQYF. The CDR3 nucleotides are TGTGCCAGCAGCTTAACTAGTTCCTACGAGCAGTACTTC.

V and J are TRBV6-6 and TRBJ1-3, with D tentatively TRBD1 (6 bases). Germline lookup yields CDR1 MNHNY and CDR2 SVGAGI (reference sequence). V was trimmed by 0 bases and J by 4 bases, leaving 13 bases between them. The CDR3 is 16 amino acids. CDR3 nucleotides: TGTGCCAGCAGTTACTCTACAGGGCGGTTAGGAAACACCATATATTTT. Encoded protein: CASSYSTGRLGNTIYF.

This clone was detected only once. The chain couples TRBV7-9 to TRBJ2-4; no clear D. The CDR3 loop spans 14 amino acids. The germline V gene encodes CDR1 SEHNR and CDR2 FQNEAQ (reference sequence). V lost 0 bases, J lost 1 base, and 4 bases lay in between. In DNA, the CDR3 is TGTGCCAGCAGCTTAGCGGGTGCCAAAAACATTCAGTACTTC. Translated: CASSLAGAKNIQYF.

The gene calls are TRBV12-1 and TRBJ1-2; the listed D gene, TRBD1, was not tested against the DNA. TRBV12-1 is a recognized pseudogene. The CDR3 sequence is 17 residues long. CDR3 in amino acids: CASSFRTGPSRLCGYTF. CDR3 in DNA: TGTGCCAGCAGCTTTAGGACAGGACCTTCGAGACTATGTGGCTACACCTTC.